This passage covers 24 T cell receptor beta chains from one sample sequenced in a study of identical twins. One entry per CDR3 protein results from TCRdb running MiXCR on the 5' RACE reads. Of around 530,000 distinct CDR3 sequences detected, 12% to 15% appear once; the ten largest clones hold about 0.47%. These data also formed part of another study, on yellow fever vaccine responses in identical twins.

The sequencing input was CD4+ T cells sorted from blood. The receptors were sampled from a woman younger than 35 in good health.

This clonotype showed up just a few times. CDR3 bases: TGTGCCAGCAGCAAAGGGGCGCAGGGTGAGCAGTTCTTC. Residues: CASSKGAQGEQFF. V usage is TRBV7-3 and J usage is TRBJ2-1, with D possibly being TRBD1 (5 bases). V was cut by 5 bases and J by 9 bases, with 14 bases left in between. Germline V gene sequence: CDR1 SGHTA, CDR2 FQGTGA. This CDR3 spans 13 amino acids.

This chain uses TRBV27 with TRBJ2-5; 8 nucleotides match TRBD2. The germline CDR1 and CDR2 sequences are MNHEY and SMNVEV (reference sequence). This CDR3 contains 15 residues. With V trimmed by 3 bases and J by 5 bases, 8 bases remained unmatched. In DNA form, the CDR3 reads TGTGCCAGCAGTTTGTCGGGGGGGTATGTGGAGACCCAGTACTTC. Encoded protein: CASSLSGGYVETQYF.

V gene TRBV7-9 combines with J gene TRBJ2-1; 12 bases line up with TRBD2. This CDR3 contains 15 residues. Germline V gives CDR1 SEHNR, CDR2 FQNEAQ (reference sequence). The V gene end was trimmed by 4 bases and the J gene end by 6 bases; junction bases not matched to a gene: 4. CDR3 protein: CASSSGLAGINEQFF. CDR3 nucleotide sequence: TGTGCCAGCAGCTCCGGACTAGCGGGGATCAATGAGCAGTTCTTC.

This clonotype was counted only a few times. The gene calls are TRBV7-9 and TRBJ2-1; TRBD2 matches 10 bases. Per the germline V gene, CDR1 is SEHNR and CDR2 is FQNEAQ (reference sequence). Unmatched junction bases numbered 5, after V lost 4 bases and J lost 2 bases. The CDR3 has 16 amino acids. The CDR3 loop reads CASSSELAGAYNEQFF. The CDR3 DNA reads as TGTGCCAGCAGCTCGGAGCTAGCGGGGGCCTACAATGAGCAGTTCTTC.

The table lists this clonotype with a few counts. The rearrangement joins TRBV20-1 to TRBJ2-4, with D possibly TRBD2 on 5 matching bases. The germline CDR1 and CDR2 sequences are DFQATT and SNEGSKA (reference sequence). This CDR3 contains 14 residues. V shed 6 bases and J shed 12 bases, with 24 bases lying between them. In DNA form, the CDR3 reads TGCAGTGCCCCGCGCCCCTACGGGGAAGAAAGTCAGTACTTC. Translated, it gives CSAPRPYGEESQYF.

The chain uses TRBV12-3 or TRBV12-4 and TRBJ2-3; no definite D call. The V gene lost 1 base and the J gene lost 1 base, with 6 bases spanning the gap. This CDR3 has 14 residues. CDR3 DNA sequence: TGTGCCAGCAGTTTAGGCAGTCGCACAGATACGCAGTATTTT. As protein: CASSLGSRTDTQYF.

This clonotype has more than one count but fewer than ten. The V call is TRBV15, the J call TRBJ2-2; D unclear. Germline assignment: CDR1 LNHNV and CDR2 YYDKDF (reference sequence). With 1 base removed from V and 4 bases from J, the gap between germline ends came to 10 bases. This CDR3 spans 15 amino acids. In DNA, the CDR3 is TGTGCCACCAGCAGAGGTCCGTTCCCCACCGGGGAGCTGTTTTTT. It encodes CATSRGPFPTGELFF.

This clonotype was counted a few times. The chain couples TRBV5-1 to TRBJ2-2; 7 nucleotides agree with TRBD1. CDR1 and CDR2 (germline): SGHRS, YFSETQ. V lost 4 bases and J lost 4; bases outside the gene matches: 7. CDR3 size: 15 residues. The CDR3 sequence: CASSTGQTFTGELFF. The CDR3 region has the DNA TGCGCCAGCAGCACGGGACAGACATTCACCGGGGAGCTGTTTTTT.

CDR3 in amino acids: CASNAGGSAGNTIYF. In DNA form, the CDR3 reads TGTGCCAGCAATGCAGGGGGATCCGCTGGAAACACCATATATTTT. The chain uses TRBV2 and TRBJ1-3, with 7 nucleotides matching TRBD1. Germline V gene sequence: CDR1 SNHLY, CDR2 FYNNEI. The CDR3 length is 15 residues. V gave up 7 bases and J gave up 2 bases; unmatched junction bases: 8. Full variable domain (missing parts from reference TRBV2 and TRBJ1-3): EPEVTQTPSHQVTQMGQEVILRCVPISNHLYFYWYRQILGQKVEFLVSFYNNEISEKSEIFDDQFSVERPDGSNFTLKIRSTKLEDSAMYFCASNAGGSAGNTIYFGEGSWLTVV.

The CDR3 loop reads CASRTDTHEAFF. The CDR3, as DNA: TGTGCCAGCAGGACTGACACCCATGAAGCTTTCTTT. This chain links TRBV2 with TRBJ1-1; D not resolved. This CDR3 contains 12 residues. Trimming removed 6 bases from V and 7 bases from J, with 12 bases in between. Germline CDR1 reads SNHLY; CDR2 reads FYNNEI.

This clonotype showed up just once. The chain uses TRBV12-3 or TRBV12-4 and TRBJ1-4; no clear D gene. With 4 bases removed from V and 6 bases from J, the gap between germline ends came to 12 bases. The CDR3 is 14 amino acids. The CDR3 reads CASSSTQSYEKLFF. CDR3 bases: TGTGCCAGCAGTTCGACACAGAGTTATGAAAAACTGTTTTTT.

This chain connects TRBV5-1 to TRBJ2-3, with D tentatively TRBD1 (5 bases). V was pared by 2 bases and J by 5 bases, with 18 bases between. There are 16 residues in the CDR3. Germline CDR1 SGHRS, CDR2 YFSETQ. The CDR3 coding sequence is TGCGCCAGCAGCTTTCAGGGTCCCCGTGGTGGAGATACGCAGTATTTT. It translates to CASSFQGPRGGDTQYF. Complete variable domain (other parts from reference TRBV5-1 and TRBJ2-3): KAGVTQTPRYLIKTRGQQVTLSCSPISGHRSVSWYQQTPGQGLQFLFEYFSETQRNKGNFPGRFSGRQFSNSRSEMNVSTLELGDSALYLCASSFQGPRGGDTQYFGPGTRLTVL.

The chain uses TRBV7-7 and TRBJ2-5; TRBD1 matches 9 bases. This CDR3 region has 14 residues. Germline-derived CDR1 and CDR2 are SSHAT and FNYEAQ (reference sequence). After removal of 4 bases from V and 2 bases from J, the junction contained 2 bases not matched to a gene. The CDR3 is CASSSGTGQETQYF. The CDR3 region has the DNA TGTGCCAGCAGCTCAGGGACAGGGCAAGAGACCCAGTACTTC.

This clonotype has a handful of counts. J is TRBJ2-7 and V is TRBV20-1, with D unresolved. The V gene's germline CDR1 is DFQATT and CDR2 SNEGSKA (reference sequence). This CDR3 has 13 amino acids. V dropped 1 base and J dropped 0 bases, with 7 bases sitting between them. The CDR3 region has the DNA TGCAGTGCTAGAGGGGATAGCTCCTACGAGCAGTACGTC. This translates into CSARGDSSYEQYV.

In this sample, this clonotype turned up a few times. V and J are TRBV10-1 and TRBJ2-7; 9 nucleotides line up with TRBD2. The CDR3 is 15 amino acids. Germline lookup yields CDR1 WNHNN and CDR2 SYGVQD (reference sequence). The V and J ends lost 2 bases and 2 bases, in that order; junction bases with no gene match: 4. This chain's CDR3 is CASSEGVAGAYEQYF. The CDR3 DNA is TGCGCCAGCAGTGAGGGAGTAGCGGGAGCCTACGAGCAGTACTTC.

There are a few counts of this clonotype. This chain uses TRBV4-1 with TRBJ2-3; the match to TRBD2 covers 7 bases. Germline-derived CDR1 and CDR2 are MGHRA and YSYEKL. V lost 2 bases and J lost 2; bases outside the gene matches: 4. This CDR3 comprises 15 residues. For the CDR3, the DNA is TGCGCCAGCAGCCAATGGGACTATTCCACAGATACGCAGTATTTT. It specifies CASSQWDYSTDTQYF.

This clonotype was detected a few times. V is TRBV12-3 or TRBV12-4 and J is TRBJ2-1; D possibly corresponds to TRBD2 (7 bases). Deletions cut 6 bases from V and 0 bases from J, with 15 bases between. CDR3 size: 16 residues. The CDR3, as DNA: TGTGCCAGCAGGAAGGGGGGGAAGAGCTCCTACAATGAGCAGTTCTTC. Amino acids: CASRKGGKSSYNEQFF.

The sample holds a few counts of this clonotype. V usage is TRBV7-9 and J usage is TRBJ1-2; TRBD1 might be the D (6 bases). Per germline, CDR1 SEHNR and CDR2 FQNEAQ (reference sequence). The CDR3 covers 15 residues. V was clipped by 4 bases and J by 0 bases, with 12 bases between them. CDR3 bases: TGTGCCAGCAGCTCACAGGGAGGGGCTAACTATGGCTACACCTTC. Its protein product is CASSSQGGANYGYTF.

This clonotype showed up just a few times. The chain recombines TRBV10-3 with TRBJ2-1, with D possibly being TRBD1 (5 bases). V was shortened by 7 bases and J by 10 bases, with 14 bases between the two germline ends. There are 12 residues in the CDR3. The germline CDR1 and CDR2 sequences are ENHRY and SYGVKD. The DNA of the CDR3 is TGTGCCATCATATCATTTAGGGGCGAGCAGTTCTTC. It codes for CAIISFRGEQFF.

The chain combines TRBV11-2 with TRBJ1-5; 7 positions agree with TRBD1. The CDR3 length is 15 residues. Trimming cost V 3 bases and J 2 bases; bases outside gene matches: 4. Germline values: CDR1 SGHAT, CDR2 FQNNGV. CDR3 DNA sequence: TGTGCCAGCAGCTTGTACAGGGGTTGCAATCAGCCCCAGCATTTT. Translation: CASSLYRGCNQPQHF.

This clonotype came up a few times. The V call is TRBV2, the J call TRBJ1-5, with D possibly being TRBD1 (6 bases). Germline values: CDR1 SNHLY, CDR2 FYNNEI. This CDR3 is 14 amino acids long. Trimming took off 6 bases at V and 7 bases at J, with 16 bases between the two ends. The DNA of the CDR3 is TGTGCCAGCAGCGGGGGCCTAAGGGGCCAGCCCCAGCATTTT. It yields the protein CASSGGLRGQPQHF. The full variable domain, with the rest looked up from reference TRBV2 and TRBJ1-5, is EPEVTQTPSHQVTQMGQEVILRCVPISNHLYFYWYRQILGQKVEFLVSFYNNEISEKSEIFDDQFSVERPDGSNFTLKIRSTKLEDSAMYFCASSGGLRGQPQHFGDGTRLSIL.

This clonotype was seen more than once but under ten times. DNA of the CDR3: TGTGCCAGCACCTCAACAGCTACCGGGGAGCTGTTTTTT. Encoded protein: CASTSTATGELFF. The chain couples TRBV3-1 to TRBJ2-2, with D hard to call. This CDR3 is 13 amino acids long. Germline V gene lookup returns CDR1 LGHDT and CDR2 YNNKEL (reference sequence). V was pared by 7 bases and J by 5 bases, with 11 bases between.

This clonotype was detected a few times. This chain connects TRBV10-3 to TRBJ1-1; no definite D call. Trimming cost V 3 bases and J 0 bases, with 11 bases left between them. The germline gives CDR1 ENHRY, CDR2 SYGVKD. This CDR3 is 15 amino acids long. CDR3 sequence (DNA): TGTGCCATCAGTGATTACGGAAAAATGAACACTGAAGCTTTCTTT. The encoded protein is CAISDYGKMNTEAFF.

This clonotype has just a few counts. The chain carries TRBV18 and TRBJ1-2, with D uncertain. Trimming removed 2 bases from V and 3 bases from J, with 10 bases in between. The germline gives CDR1 KGHSH, CDR2 LQKENI. This CDR3 contains 14 residues. The CDR3 reads CASSPNMQDYGYTF. CDR3 in DNA: TGTGCCAGCTCACCAAACATGCAGGACTATGGCTACACCTTC.